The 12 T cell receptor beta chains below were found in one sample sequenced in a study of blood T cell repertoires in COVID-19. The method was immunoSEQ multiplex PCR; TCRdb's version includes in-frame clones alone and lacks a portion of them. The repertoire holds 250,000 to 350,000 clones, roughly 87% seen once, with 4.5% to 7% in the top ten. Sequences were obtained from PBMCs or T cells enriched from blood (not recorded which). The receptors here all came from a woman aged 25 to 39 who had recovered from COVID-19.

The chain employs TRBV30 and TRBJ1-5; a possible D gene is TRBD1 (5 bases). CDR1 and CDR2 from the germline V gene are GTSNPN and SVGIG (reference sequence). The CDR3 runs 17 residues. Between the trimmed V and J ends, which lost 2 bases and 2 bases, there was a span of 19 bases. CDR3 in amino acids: CAWSPTLGGWGNQPQHF. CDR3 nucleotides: TGTGCCTGGAGTCCAACACTGGGGGGGTGGGGCAATCAGCCCCAGCATTTT.

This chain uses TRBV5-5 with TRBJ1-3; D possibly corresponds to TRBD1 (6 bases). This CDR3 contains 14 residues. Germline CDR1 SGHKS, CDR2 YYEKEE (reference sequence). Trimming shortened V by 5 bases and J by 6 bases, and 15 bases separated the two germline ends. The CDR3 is CASRRAGAENTIYF. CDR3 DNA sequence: TGTGCCAGCAGACGAGCGGGGGCCGAAAACACCATATATTTT.

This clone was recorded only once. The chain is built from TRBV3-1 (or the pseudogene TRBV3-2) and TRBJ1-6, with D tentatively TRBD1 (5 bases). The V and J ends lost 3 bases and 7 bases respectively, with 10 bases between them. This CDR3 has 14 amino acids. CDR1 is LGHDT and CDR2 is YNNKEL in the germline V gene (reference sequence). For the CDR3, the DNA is TGTGCCAGCAGCCACTGGGAGGGGAATTCACCCCTCCACTTT. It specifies CASSHWEGNSPLHF.

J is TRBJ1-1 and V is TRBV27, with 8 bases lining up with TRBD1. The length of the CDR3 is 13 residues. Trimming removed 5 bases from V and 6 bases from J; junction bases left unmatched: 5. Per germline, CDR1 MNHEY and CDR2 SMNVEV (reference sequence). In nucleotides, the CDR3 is TGTGCCAGCAGTCTCCGGACAGGGCCTGAAGCTTTCTTT. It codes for CASSLRTGPEAFF.

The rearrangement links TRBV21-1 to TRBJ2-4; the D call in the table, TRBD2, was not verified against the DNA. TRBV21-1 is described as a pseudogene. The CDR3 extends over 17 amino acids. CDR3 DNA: TGTGCCAGCAGCAAGGGTCGGGGGGATTTAGCCAAAAACATTCAGTACTTC. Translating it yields CASSKGRGDLAKNIQYF.

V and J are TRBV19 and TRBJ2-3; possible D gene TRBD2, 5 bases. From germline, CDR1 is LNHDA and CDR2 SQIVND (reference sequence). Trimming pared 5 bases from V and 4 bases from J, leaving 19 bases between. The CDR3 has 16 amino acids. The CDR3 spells CASSPRTGGSADTQYF. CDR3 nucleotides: TGTGCCAGTAGTCCCCGGACTGGAGGCTCGGCAGATACGCAGTATTTT. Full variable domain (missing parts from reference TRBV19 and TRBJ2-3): DGGITQSPKYLFRKEGQNVTLSCEQNLNHDAMYWYRQDPGQGLRLIYYSQIVNDFQKGDIAEGYSVSREKKESFPLTVTSAQKNPTAFYLCASSPRTGGSADTQYFGPGTRLTVL.

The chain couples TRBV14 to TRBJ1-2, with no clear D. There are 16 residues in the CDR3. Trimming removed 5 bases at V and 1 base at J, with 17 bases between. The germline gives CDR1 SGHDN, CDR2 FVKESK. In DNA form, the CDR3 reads TGTGCCAGCAGCAGCCGCGCAGCGTTGGATAACTATGGCTACACCTTC. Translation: CASSSRAALDNYGYTF.

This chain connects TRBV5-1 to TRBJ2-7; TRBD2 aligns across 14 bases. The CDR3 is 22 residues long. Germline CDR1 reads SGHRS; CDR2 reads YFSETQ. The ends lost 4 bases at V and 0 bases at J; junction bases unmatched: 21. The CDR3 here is CASSLPGRTSGGPSLSSYEQYF. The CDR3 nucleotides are TGCGCCAGCAGCCTGCCGGGACGGACTAGCGGGGGGCCATCCCTGAGCTCCTACGAGCAGTACTTC.

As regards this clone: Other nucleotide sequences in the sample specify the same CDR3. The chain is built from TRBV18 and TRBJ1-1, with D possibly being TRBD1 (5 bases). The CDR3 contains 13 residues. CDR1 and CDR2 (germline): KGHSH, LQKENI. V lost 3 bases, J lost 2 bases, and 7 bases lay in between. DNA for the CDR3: TGTGCCAGCTCACCCACAGGAAACACTGAAGCTTTCTTT. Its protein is CASSPTGNTEAFF.

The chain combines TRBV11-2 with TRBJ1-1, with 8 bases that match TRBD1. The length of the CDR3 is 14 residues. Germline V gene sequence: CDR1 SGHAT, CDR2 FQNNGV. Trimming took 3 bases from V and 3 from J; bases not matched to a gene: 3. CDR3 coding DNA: TGTGCCAGCAGCTTCAGGGGGCCTGACACTGAAGCTTTCTTT. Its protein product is CASSFRGPDTEAFF.

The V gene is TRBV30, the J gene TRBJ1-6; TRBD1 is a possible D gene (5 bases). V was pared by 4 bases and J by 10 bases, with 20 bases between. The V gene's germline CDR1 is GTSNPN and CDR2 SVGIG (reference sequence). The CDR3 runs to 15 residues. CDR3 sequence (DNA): TGTGCCTGGACGGGGGACGGGGTTCGGAAATCACCCCTCCACTTT. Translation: CAWTGDGVRKSPLHF.

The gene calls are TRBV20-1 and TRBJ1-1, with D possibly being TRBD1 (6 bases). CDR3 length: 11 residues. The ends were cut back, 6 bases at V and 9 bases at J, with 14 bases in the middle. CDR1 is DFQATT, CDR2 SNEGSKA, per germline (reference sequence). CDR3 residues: CSATPRGQAFF. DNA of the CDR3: TGCAGTGCAACACCGCGGGGGCAAGCTTTCTTT.